The T cell receptor (beta chain) described here comes from a study of T-cell reconstitution after alpha-beta-depleted transplantation in children. Study outcomes and limitations: T-cell counts and diversity were attributed mostly to newly produced T cells one year after transplant. There were some patients whose high TCRbeta diversity at day 60 came from surviving recipient T cells and thymic progenitors. After transplant, at about two months, alpha-beta T cells were reportedly derived from several hundred expanded graft clones.

The germline gives CDR1 LGHDT, CDR2 YNNKEL (reference sequence). Losses at the gene ends were 0 bases for V and 3 bases for J; bases not matched to a gene: 10. This CDR3 spans 18 amino acids. Unique molecular identifiers featured in how the TCRbeta library was prepared. MiXCR, applied by TCRdb to the PCR reads, yields one record per CDR3 protein. The sample yields over 100,000 distinct CDR3 sequences, 10% seen once. This clonotype appeared many times. The target antigen is unknown. The specimen comprised PBMCs, sampled before TCRalphabeta/CD19-depleted stem cell transplant. The TCR originated in a boy aged 2 to 9 with acute lymphoblastic leukemia, due to receive a stem cell transplant. J is TRBJ2-7 and V is TRBV3-1, with 11 bases matching TRBD2. The CDR3: CASSQDLLAGDWGYEQYF. The CDR3 bases are TGTGCCAGCAGCCAAGACCTACTAGCGGGAGATTGGGGCTACGAGCAGTACTTC.